This T cell receptor (beta chain) was profiled in a study of spatial heterogeneity in lung cancer. Whole-study findings and limits: Follow-up blood showed ubiquitous expanded tumor TCRs less than blood at resection did.

Every molecule of TCR cDNA had its own unique molecular identifier. Each CDR3 protein gets one entry after TCRdb re-called the 5' RACE reads with MiXCR. This sample has 40,000 to 55,000 distinct CDR3 sequences; 6.8% occur once, and the top ten carry about 45%. This sample's time point: sample taken at primary tumor resection. Unsorted whole RNA of tumor, nontumor lung or frozen PBMC was sequenced. This clonotype has just a few counts. Its antigen is unidentified. This CDR3 region has 13 residues. From germline, CDR1 is SQVTM and CDR2 ANQGSEA. The V end was cut by 7 bases, the J end by 2 bases, with 14 bases between.

V is TRBV29-1 and J is TRBJ1-2; tentative D call: TRBD1 (5 bases). The TCR sequence derives from a female donor with early-stage non-small cell lung cancer. The sample was PBMCs, taken at surgery. CDR3 DNA: TGCAGCGCCAGGACAACTGACAACTATGGCTACACCTTC. Translating gives CSARTTDNYGYTF. Combining the CDR3 with reference TRBV29-1 and TRBJ1-2 gives the whole variable domain SAVISQKPSRDICQRGTSLTIQCQVDSQVTMMFWYRQQPGQSLTLIATANQGSEATYESGFVIDKFPISRPNLTFSTLTVSNMSPEDSSIYLCSARTTDNYGYTFGSGTRLTVV.